This note documents a single T cell receptor (beta chain) sequence. The antigen remains unidentified. The TCR library protocol attached unique molecular identifiers to the individual cDNA molecules. TCRdb itself ran the 5' RACE reads through MiXCR, one entry per CDR3 protein. The sample contains tens of thousands of distinct CDR3 sequences, approximately 12% of which appear only once. The data are from a study of early T cells in non-severe SARS-CoV-2 infection. Study in general: Sequencing used unsorted whole-blood bulk RNA, so chains lack pairing. Study conclusions and caveats: In VDJdb matching, anti-spike CD8 responses were favored while private and CD4 specificities went missing.

Trimming shortened V by 7 bases and J by 7 bases, and 14 bases separated the two germline ends. Germline V CDR1 and CDR2: SQVTM, ANQGSEA. CDR3 length equals 12 residues. Material: whole blood. The sequence was obtained from an adult who was a healthcare worker with PCR-confirmed SARS-CoV-2 infection or an uninfected control (not recorded which). The rearrangement links TRBV29-1 to TRBJ2-1; D uncertain. CDR3 protein: CSAKKAANEQFF. CDR3 sequence (DNA): TGCAGCGCGAAAAAGGCAGCAAATGAGCAGTTCTTC.